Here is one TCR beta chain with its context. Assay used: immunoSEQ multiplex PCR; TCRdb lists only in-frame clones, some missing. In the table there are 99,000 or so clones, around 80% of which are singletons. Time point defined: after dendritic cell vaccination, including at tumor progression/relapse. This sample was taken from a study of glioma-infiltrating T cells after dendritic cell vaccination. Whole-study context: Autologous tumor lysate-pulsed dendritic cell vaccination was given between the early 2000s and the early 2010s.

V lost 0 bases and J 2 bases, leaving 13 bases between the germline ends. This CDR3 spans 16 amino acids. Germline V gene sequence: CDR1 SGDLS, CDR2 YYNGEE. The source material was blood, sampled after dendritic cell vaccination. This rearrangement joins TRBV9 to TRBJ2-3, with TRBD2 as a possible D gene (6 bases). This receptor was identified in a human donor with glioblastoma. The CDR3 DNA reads TGTGCCAGCAGCGTAGTAGGCGGGGCGATCACAGATACGCAGTATTTT. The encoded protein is CASSVVGGAITDTQYF.